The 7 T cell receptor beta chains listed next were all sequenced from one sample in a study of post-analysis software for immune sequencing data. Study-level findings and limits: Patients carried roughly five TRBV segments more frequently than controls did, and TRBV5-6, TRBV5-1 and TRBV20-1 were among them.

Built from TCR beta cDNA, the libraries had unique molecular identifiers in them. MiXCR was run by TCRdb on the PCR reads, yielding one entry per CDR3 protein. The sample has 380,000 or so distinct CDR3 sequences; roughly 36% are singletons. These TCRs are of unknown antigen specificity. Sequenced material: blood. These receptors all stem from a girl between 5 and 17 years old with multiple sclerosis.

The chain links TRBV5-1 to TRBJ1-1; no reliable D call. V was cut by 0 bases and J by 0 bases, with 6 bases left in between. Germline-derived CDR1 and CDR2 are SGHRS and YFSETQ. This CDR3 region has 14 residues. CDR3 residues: CASSLGVMNTEAFF. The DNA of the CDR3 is TGCGCCAGCAGCTTGGGAGTCATGAACACTGAAGCTTTCTTT.

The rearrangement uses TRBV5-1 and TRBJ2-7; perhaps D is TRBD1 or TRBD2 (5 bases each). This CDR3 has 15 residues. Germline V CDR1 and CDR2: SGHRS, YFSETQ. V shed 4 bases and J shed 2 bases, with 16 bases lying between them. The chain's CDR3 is CASSLGTAEAYEQYF. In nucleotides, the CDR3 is TGCGCCAGCAGCCTAGGGACCGCGGAGGCCTACGAGCAGTACTTC.

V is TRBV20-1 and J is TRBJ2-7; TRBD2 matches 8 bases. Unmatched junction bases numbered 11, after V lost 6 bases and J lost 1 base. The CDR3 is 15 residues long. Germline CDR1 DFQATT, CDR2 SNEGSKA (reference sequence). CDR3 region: CSALKASGLSYEQYF. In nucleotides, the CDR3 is TGCAGTGCCCTTAAGGCTAGCGGGCTATCCTACGAGCAGTACTTC.

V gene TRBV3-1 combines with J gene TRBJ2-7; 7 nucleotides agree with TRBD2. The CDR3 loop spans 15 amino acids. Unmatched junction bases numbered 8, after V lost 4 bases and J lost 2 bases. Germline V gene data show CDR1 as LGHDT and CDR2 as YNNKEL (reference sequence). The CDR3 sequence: CASSPSERGAYEQYF. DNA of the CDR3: TGTGCCAGCAGCCCATCTGAACGGGGGGCCTACGAGCAGTACTTC.

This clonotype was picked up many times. The CDR3 bases are TGTGCCAGCAGTCCCTATGGGGGGTTTGGGGCCAACGTCCTGACTTTC. This translates into CASSPYGGFGANVLTF. The J gene is TRBJ2-6, the V gene TRBV12-3 or TRBV12-4, with D possibly matching TRBD2 (6 bases). The CDR3 loop spans 16 amino acids. V gave up 5 bases and J gave up 3 bases, with 14 bases separating them.

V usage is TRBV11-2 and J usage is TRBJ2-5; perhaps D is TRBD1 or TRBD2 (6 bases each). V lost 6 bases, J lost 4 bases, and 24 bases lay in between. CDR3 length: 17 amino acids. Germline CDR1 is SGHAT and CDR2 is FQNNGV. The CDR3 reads CASSSNSGAGSRETQYF. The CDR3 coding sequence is TGTGCCAGCAGTTCAAATTCGGGGGCGGGGAGTCGAGAGACCCAGTACTTC.

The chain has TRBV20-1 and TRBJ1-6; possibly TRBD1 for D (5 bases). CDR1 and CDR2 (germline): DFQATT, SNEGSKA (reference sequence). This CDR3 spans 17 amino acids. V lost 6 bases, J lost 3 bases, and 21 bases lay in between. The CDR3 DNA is TGCAGTGCCCTAACGGAGCGGCAGGGAAGCTATAATTCACCCCTCCACTTT. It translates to CSALTERQGSYNSPLHF.